This entry is about one TCR beta chain. The antigen is undetermined. Samples came from healthy bone marrow donors. The V gene lost 2 bases and the J gene lost 4 bases, with 10 bases spanning the gap. CDR3 length equals 14 residues. The germline V gene encodes CDR1 SGHDT and CDR2 YYEEEE. The PCR contained 60 Vbeta and 13 Jbeta primers. Assay used: immunoSEQ multiplex PCR; TCRdb lists only in-frame clones, some missing. This table has approximately 160,000 clones, about 75% appearing once. This record comes from a study of cytomegalovirus exposure and HLA in healthy donors. Study-level points and caveats: Presence/absence analyses assumed roughly uniform sequencing depth across donors, which may not hold. In vitro confirmation showed three CMV-associated chains to be CMV antigen specific. A later analysis found that most CMV-associated TCR beta chains appeared HLA-restricted.

The sequence was obtained from a male donor in good health and CMV-seronegative. The chain has TRBV5-6 and TRBJ2-1; D is perhaps TRBD1 (6 bases). The sample was PBMCs. CDR3: CASSFDRTYNEQFF. CDR3 nucleotides: TGTGCCAGCAGCTTTGACAGGACTTACAATGAGCAGTTCTTC.